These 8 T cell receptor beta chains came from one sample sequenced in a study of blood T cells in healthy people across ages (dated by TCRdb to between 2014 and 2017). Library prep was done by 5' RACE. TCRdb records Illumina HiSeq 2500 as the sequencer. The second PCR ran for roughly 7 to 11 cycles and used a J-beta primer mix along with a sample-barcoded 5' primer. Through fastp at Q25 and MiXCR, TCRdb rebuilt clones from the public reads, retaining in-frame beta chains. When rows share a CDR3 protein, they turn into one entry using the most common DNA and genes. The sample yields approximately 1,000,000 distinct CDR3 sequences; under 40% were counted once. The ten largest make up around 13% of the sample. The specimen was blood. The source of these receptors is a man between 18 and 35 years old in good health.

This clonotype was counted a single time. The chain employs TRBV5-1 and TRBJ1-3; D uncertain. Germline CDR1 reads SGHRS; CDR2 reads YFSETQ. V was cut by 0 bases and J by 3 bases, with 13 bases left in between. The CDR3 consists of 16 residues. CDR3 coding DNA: TGCGCCAGCAGCTTGGGGCCGGGGAGGAATGGAAACACCATATATTTT. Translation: CASSLGPGRNGNTIYF. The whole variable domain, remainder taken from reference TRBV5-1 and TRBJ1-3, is KAGVTQTPRYLIKTRGQQVTLSCSPISGHRSVSWYQQTPGQGLQFLFEYFSETQRNKGNFPGRFSGRQFSNSRSEMNVSTLELGDSALYLCASSLGPGRNGNTIYFGEGSWLTVV.

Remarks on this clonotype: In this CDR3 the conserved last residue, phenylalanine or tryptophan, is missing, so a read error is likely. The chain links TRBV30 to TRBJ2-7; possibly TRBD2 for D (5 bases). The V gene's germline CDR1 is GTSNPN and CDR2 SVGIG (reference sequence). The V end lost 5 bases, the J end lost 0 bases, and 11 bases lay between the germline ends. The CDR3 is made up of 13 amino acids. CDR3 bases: TGTGCCTGGGAGACGGGGAGCTCCTACGAGCAGTACTTG. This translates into CAWETGSSYEQYL.

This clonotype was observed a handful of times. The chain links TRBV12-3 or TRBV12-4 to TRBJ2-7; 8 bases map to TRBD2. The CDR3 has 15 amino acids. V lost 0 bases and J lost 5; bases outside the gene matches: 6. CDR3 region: CASSLAGTRMNEQYF. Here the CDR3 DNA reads TGTGCCAGCAGTTTAGCCGGGACTAGGATGAACGAGCAGTACTTC.

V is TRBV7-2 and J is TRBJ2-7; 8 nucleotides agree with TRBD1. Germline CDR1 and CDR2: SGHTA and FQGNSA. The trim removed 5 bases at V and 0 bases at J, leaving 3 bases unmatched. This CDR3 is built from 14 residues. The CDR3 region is CASSTDRDSYEQYF. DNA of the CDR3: TGTGCCAGCAGCACGGACAGGGACTCCTACGAGCAGTACTTC. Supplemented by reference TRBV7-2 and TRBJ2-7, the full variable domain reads GAGVSQSPSNKVTEKGKDVELRCDPISGHTALYWYRQSLGQGLEFLIYFQGNSAPDKSGLPSDRFSAERTGGSVSTLTIQRTQQEDSAVYLCASSTDRDSYEQYFGPGTRLTVT.

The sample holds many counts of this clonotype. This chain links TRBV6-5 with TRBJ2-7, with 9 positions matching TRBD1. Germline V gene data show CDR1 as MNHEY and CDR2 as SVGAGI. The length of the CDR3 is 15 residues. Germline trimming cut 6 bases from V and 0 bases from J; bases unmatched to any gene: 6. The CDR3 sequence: CASSPGTGSSYEQYF. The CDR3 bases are TGTGCCAGCAGCCCCGGGACAGGGAGCTCCTACGAGCAGTACTTC.

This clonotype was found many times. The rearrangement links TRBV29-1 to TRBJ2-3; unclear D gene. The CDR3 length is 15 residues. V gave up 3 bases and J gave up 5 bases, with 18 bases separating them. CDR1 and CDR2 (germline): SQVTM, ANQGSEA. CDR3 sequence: CSVESGFIGGDTQYF. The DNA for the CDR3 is TGCAGCGTTGAGTCCGGGTTTATTGGTGGAGATACGCAGTATTTT.

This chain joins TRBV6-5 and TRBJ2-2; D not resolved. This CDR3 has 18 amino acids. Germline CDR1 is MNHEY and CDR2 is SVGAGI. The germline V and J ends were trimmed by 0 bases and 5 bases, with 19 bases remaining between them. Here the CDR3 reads CASSYSTRVAEQTGELFF. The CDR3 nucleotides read TGTGCCAGCAGTTACTCGACTCGGGTGGCAGAGCAAACCGGGGAGCTGTTTTTT.

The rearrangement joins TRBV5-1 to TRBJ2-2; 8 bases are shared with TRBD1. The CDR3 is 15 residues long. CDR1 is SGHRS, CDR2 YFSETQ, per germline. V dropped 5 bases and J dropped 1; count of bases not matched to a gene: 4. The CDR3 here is CASSRTGQNTGELFF. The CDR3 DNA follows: TGCGCCAGCAGTAGGACAGGGCAGAACACCGGGGAGCTGTTTTTT. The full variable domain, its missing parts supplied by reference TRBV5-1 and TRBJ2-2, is KAGVTQTPRYLIKTRGQQVTLSCSPISGHRSVSWYQQTPGQGLQFLFEYFSETQRNKGNFPGRFSGRQFSNSRSEMNVSTLELGDSALYLCASSRTGQNTGELFFGEGSRLTVL.